The 7 T cell receptor beta chains given below trace back to one sample, sequenced in a study of T cell repertoires in cytomegalovirus infection. From the reads, TCRdb called clonotypes with MiXCR, one entry per CDR3 protein. The sample carries 150,000 to 200,000 distinct CDR3 sequences, approximately 9.6% recorded once. Sequencing was carried out using PBMCs. The receptors shown here come from a human donor in good health (CMV status not recorded). Some clones in this sample may be carry-over from other donors' samples.

This clonotype has at least ten counts. The V and J genes are TRBV28 and TRBJ1-5, with D hard to call. The CDR3 runs to 13 residues. The V end was cut by 6 bases, the J end by 3 bases, with 9 bases between. CDR1 and CDR2 from the germline V gene are MDHEN and SYDVKM. Written as DNA, the CDR3 is TGTGCCAGCAGGTCGGTTAACAATCAGCCCCAGCATTTT. It yields the protein CASRSVNNQPQHF. The variable domain in full, completed from reference TRBV28 and TRBJ1-5, reads DVKVTQSSRYLVKRTGEKVFLECVQDMDHENMFWYRQDPGLGLRLIYFSYDVKMKEKGDIPEGYSVSREKKERFSLILESASTNQTSMYLCASRSVNNQPQHFGDGTRLSIL.

This sequence joins TRBV7-2 and TRBJ1-3, with D perhaps TRBD1 (5 bases). V was clipped by 1 base and J by 8 bases, with 9 bases between them. CDR1 and CDR2 (germline): SGHTA, FQGNSA. The CDR3 spans 13 residues. CDR3 DNA: TGTGCCAGCAGCTTAGTTAGCAGGGACACCATATATTTT. The encoded protein is CASSLVSRDTIYF. The full variable domain, with the rest looked up from reference TRBV7-2 and TRBJ1-3, is GAGVSQSPSNKVTEKGKDVELRCDPISGHTALYWYRQSLGQGLEFLIYFQGNSAPDKSGLPSDRFSAERTGGSVSTLTIQRTQQEDSAVYLCASSLVSRDTIYFGEGSWLTVV.

This clonotype was seen repeatedly, ten times or more. This sequence joins TRBV20-1 and TRBJ1-2; D remains ambiguous. This CDR3 contains 14 residues. Per the germline V gene, CDR1 is DFQATT and CDR2 is SNEGSKA (reference sequence). V lost 0 bases and J lost 7, with 15 bases in between. CDR3 protein: CSARDHLRQSGYTF. In nucleotides, the CDR3 is TGCAGTGCTAGAGATCACCTTAGGCAATCTGGCTACACCTTC.

This clonotype was seen repeatedly, ten times or more. V gene TRBV7-2 combines with J gene TRBJ2-3, with D unclear. In germline, CDR1 is SGHTA, CDR2 FQGNSA. Between the trimmed V and J ends, which lost 1 base and 6 bases, there was a span of 11 bases. The CDR3 runs to 14 residues. Here the CDR3 reads CASSLDSWSDTQYF. The CDR3 DNA reads TGTGCCAGCAGCTTAGACTCCTGGTCGGATACGCAGTATTTT.

Ten or more counts support this clonotype. The chain combines TRBV7-8 with TRBJ2-2; D may be TRBD2 (5 bases). Germline CDR1 reads SGHVS; CDR2 reads FQNEAQ. CDR3 size: 17 residues. The ends were cut back, 2 bases at V and 1 base at J, with 14 bases in the middle. CDR3 region: CASSLRTPNLNTGELFF. The CDR3 bases are TGTGCCAGCAGCTTAAGGACTCCCAACCTGAACACCGGGGAGCTGTTTTTT.

In DNA form, the CDR3 reads TGTGCCAGTAGTCCCATGACAGGGGGGAACACTGAAGCTTTCTTT. This codes for CASSPMTGGNTEAFF. The chain recombines TRBV19 with TRBJ1-1; 9 positions agree with TRBD1. In germline, CDR1 is LNHDA, CDR2 SQIVND (reference sequence). V lost 5 bases and J lost 1; bases outside the gene matches: 5. The CDR3 covers 15 residues.

The table lists this clonotype with many counts. The CDR3 sequence: CASSLATVNQPQHF. As DNA, the CDR3 is TGTGCCAGCAGCTTAGCAACGGTCAATCAGCCCCAGCATTTT. The chain couples TRBV7-2 to TRBJ1-5, with D unclear. This CDR3 contains 14 residues. Per germline, CDR1 SGHTA and CDR2 FQGNSA. V lost 0 bases and J lost 3, with 6 bases in between.